This TCR beta chain was sequenced during a study of blood T cell repertoires in COVID-19. Across the whole study: Italy, Spain and the United States were the sources of the convalescent and acute COVID-19 samples. Sources were T cells, B-cell-depleted T cells, or PBMCs; the material itself was cDNA or gDNA.

Authors' analysis steps: The authors estimated nucleated cell counts from reference gene primer amplification. The method was immunoSEQ multiplex PCR; TCRdb's version includes in-frame clones alone and lacks a portion of them. Clone size and the V and J calls come from that table; the DNA yielded D and trimming. Of about 200,000 clones in the sample, over 75% were seen once. This clone has more than one count but fewer than ten. CDR1 is MDHEN, CDR2 SYDVKM, per germline. V was pared by 3 bases and J by 4 bases, with 10 bases between. The CDR3 is made up of 14 amino acids. Source material: peripheral blood. The origin of this receptor is a woman aged 80 or over with acute or convalescent COVID-19. The genes are TRBV28 and TRBJ1-3; no clear D. The CDR3 DNA reads TGTGCCAGCAGTTTGAGGGCGCGAGGAAACACCATATATTTT. Its translation is CASSLRARGNTIYF.